A single sample gave rise to the 25 T cell receptor beta chains below, sequenced in a study of cytomegalovirus exposure and HLA in healthy donors. The study ran its PCR with 60 Vbeta and 13 Jbeta primers. Clones were read by immunoSEQ multiplex PCR, and TCRdb kept only the in-frame ones, dropping some. The table lists about 120,000 clones, roughly 80% of them singletons. Sequenced input: PBMCs. Receptors originate from a man aged 25 to 40 in good health and CMV-seronegative.

The chain has TRBV28 and TRBJ2-7, with a possible D match to TRBD2 (6 bases). CDR3 length: 16 amino acids. Germline CDR1 reads MDHEN; CDR2 reads SYDVKM. V lost 2 bases to trimming and J lost 4 bases, with 18 bases between them. The CDR3 DNA reads TGTGCCAGCAGTTTAAGCTATCCGGGACTGAAATACGAGCAGTACTTC. Translated: CASSLSYPGLKYEQYF.

This clone was recorded only once. The genes are TRBV28 and TRBJ1-5; 7 nucleotides agree with TRBD1. V shed 7 bases, J shed 7 bases, and the junction held 16 bases outside the gene matches. The germline CDR1 and CDR2 sequences are MDHEN and SYDVKM. There are 16 residues in the CDR3. The CDR3 loop reads CASTQSLVDREQPQHF. CDR3 nucleotides: TGTGCCAGCACCCAAAGCCTCGTCGACAGGGAACAGCCCCAGCATTTT.

This clone was counted only a few times. The chain is built from TRBV7-9 and TRBJ1-1; the D gene is possibly TRBD1 (6 bases). Deletions cut 4 bases from V and 0 bases from J, with 12 bases between. CDR1 SEHNR and CDR2 FQNEAQ come from the germline V gene (reference sequence). The CDR3 runs 15 residues. CDR3 sequence (DNA): TGTGCCAGCAGCTCTCCGGACAGAGTGAACACTGAAGCTTTCTTT. Its protein is CASSSPDRVNTEAFF.

The rearrangement joins TRBV11-2 to TRBJ2-7, with TRBD1 matching over 10 bases. With 5 bases clipped from V and 3 bases from J, the junction kept 13 bases outside the gene matches. Germline V gives CDR1 SGHAT, CDR2 FQNNGV. The CDR3 has 17 residues. This CDR3 is CASSVLTGGWGDYEQYF. CDR3 nucleotide sequence: TGTGCCAGCAGCGTATTGACAGGGGGCTGGGGGGACTACGAGCAGTACTTC.

V and J are TRBV9 and TRBJ2-1; D is possibly TRBD2 (6 bases). V shed 1 base and J shed 2 bases, with 10 bases lying between them. The CDR3 sequence is 15 residues long. Germline V gene sequence: CDR1 SGDLS, CDR2 YYNGEE. In nucleotides, the CDR3 is TGTGCCAGCAGCGTACGGGGGACTCCCTACAATGAGCAGTTCTTC. It encodes CASSVRGTPYNEQFF.

J is TRBJ1-3 and V is TRBV18; TRBD1 is a possible D gene (5 bases). The length of the CDR3 is 12 residues. Trimming shortened V by 8 bases and J by 1 base, and 6 bases separated the two germline ends. From germline, CDR1 is KGHSH and CDR2 LQKENI. The CDR3 bases are TGTGCCAGCCGGGGGTCTGGAAACACCATATATTTT. Translating it yields CASRGSGNTIYF.

This chain joins TRBV2 and TRBJ2-7; 16 positions match TRBD2. The CDR3 has 17 amino acids. V was clipped by 3 bases and J by 4 bases; unmatched bases: 6. Germline V lookup: CDR1 SNHLY, CDR2 FYNNEI. In nucleotides, the CDR3 is TGTGCCAGCAGTGATGGGACTAGCGGGGGGGAATCGTACGAGCAGTACTTC. Its translation is CASSDGTSGGESYEQYF.

The chain links TRBV7-2 to TRBJ1-1; weak D call: TRBD1 (6 bases). The CDR3 consists of 13 residues. The ends were cut back, 4 bases at V and 4 bases at J, with 10 bases in the middle. Germline CDR1 reads SGHTA; CDR2 reads FQGNSA. The CDR3 nucleotides read TGTGCCAGCAGCTATAAAGGGGGCACTGAAGCTTTCTTT. Translated, it gives CASSYKGGTEAFF.

V is TRBV2 and J is TRBJ2-2; TRBD1 matches 9 bases. V lost 9 bases and J lost 3; bases outside the gene matches: 2. This CDR3 is 13 amino acids long. Germline V gives CDR1 SNHLY, CDR2 FYNNEI. CDR3 residues: CASGTGYTGELFF. The DNA for the CDR3 is TGTGCCAGTGGGACAGGGTACACCGGGGAGCTGTTTTTT.

This chain joins TRBV7-9 and TRBJ1-2; a weak D match, TRBD1 (6 bases). V lost 10 bases to trimming and J lost 2 bases, with 14 bases between them. Germline CDR1 reads SEHNR; CDR2 reads FQNEAQ (reference sequence). This CDR3 has 13 amino acids. The CDR3 loop is CATLSGENYGYTF. DNA for the CDR3: TGTGCCACCCTTTCAGGGGAGAACTATGGCTACACCTTC.

V and J are TRBV27 and TRBJ2-7, with D unclear. The CDR3 loop spans 13 amino acids. V lost 6 bases and J lost 12, with 21 bases in between. CDR1 is MNHEY and CDR2 is SMNVEV in the germline V gene (reference sequence). The DNA of the CDR3 is TGTGCCAGCAGCTCCCCTGTTGGCCCCCTGTGGTACTTC. This encodes CASSSPVGPLWYF.

This rearrangement joins TRBV2 to TRBJ2-1, with D possibly being TRBD2 (6 bases). Trimming took 8 bases from V and 5 from J, leaving 13 bases between them. Germline assignment: CDR1 SNHLY and CDR2 FYNNEI. The CDR3 spans 13 residues. The CDR3, as DNA: TGTGCCAGCTGTCGGGAGTTGGACAATGAGCAGTTCTTC. This gives the protein CASCRELDNEQFF. Variable domain in full (rest from reference TRBV2 and TRBJ2-1): EPEVTQTPSHQVTQMGQEVILRCVPISNHLYFYWYRQILGQKVEFLVSFYNNEISEKSEIFDDQFSVERPDGSNFTLKIRSTKLEDSAMYFCASCRELDNEQFFGPGTRLTVL.

This chain links TRBV4-1 with TRBJ2-3; 9 bases line up with TRBD2. CDR3 size: 18 residues. V gave up 0 bases and J gave up 2 bases; unmatched junction bases: 9. Germline V gene data show CDR1 as MGHRA and CDR2 as YSYEKL. CDR3 in amino acids: CASSQDGGGGNTTDTQYF. The CDR3 DNA follows: TGCGCCAGCAGCCAAGATGGCGGGGGGGGGAACACCACAGATACGCAGTATTTT.

This chain uses TRBV27 with TRBJ2-1; the match to TRBD2 covers 8 bases. Germline values: CDR1 MNHEY, CDR2 SMNVEV (reference sequence). Trimming removed 2 bases from V and 4 bases from J; junction bases left unmatched: 7. The CDR3 has 16 amino acids. CDR3: CASSLAAGGGYNEQFF. For the CDR3, the DNA is TGTGCCAGCAGTTTAGCCGCGGGGGGAGGATACAATGAGCAGTTCTTC.

This clone appeared a few times. The chain employs TRBV18 and TRBJ1-2; D unclear. The CDR3 contains 15 residues. V was clipped by 1 base and J by 0 bases, with 9 bases between them. Per the germline V gene, CDR1 is KGHSH and CDR2 is LQKENI. The CDR3: CASSPRREANYGYTF. Here the CDR3 DNA reads TGTGCCAGCTCACCACGACGGGAAGCTAACTATGGCTACACCTTC.

This clone has a single count. This sequence joins TRBV15 and TRBJ1-4, with unresolved D. The V gene's germline CDR1 is LNHNV and CDR2 YYDKDF (reference sequence). This CDR3 has 12 amino acids. With 8 bases removed from V and 3 bases from J, the gap between germline ends came to 7 bases. CDR3 in amino acids: CATRRPNEKLFF. The DNA of the CDR3 is TGTGCCACCCGGAGACCTAATGAAAAACTGTTTTTT.

V is TRBV5-1 and J is TRBJ1-2; D gene unclear. The CDR3 totals 15 residues. V was clipped by 0 bases and J by 3 bases, with 12 bases between them. Looked up from germline, CDR1 is SGHRS and CDR2 is YFSETQ. The CDR3 spells CASSLVAEEYYGYTF. The DNA for the CDR3 is TGCGCCAGCAGCTTGGTGGCGGAGGAATACTATGGCTACACCTTC.

The DNA of the CDR3 is TGTGCCATCCTGACAGGGGGCACTGGGGCCAACGTCCTGACTTTC. Its translation is CAILTGGTGANVLTF. The rearrangement joins TRBV5-4 to TRBJ2-6; 10 nucleotides agree with TRBD1. Germline trimming cut 9 bases from V and 2 bases from J; bases unmatched to any gene: 5. This CDR3 has 15 amino acids. Germline CDR1 SGHNT, CDR2 YYREEE (reference sequence).

This rearrangement joins TRBV28 to TRBJ2-4; the match to TRBD1 covers 7 bases. Per the germline V gene, CDR1 is MDHEN and CDR2 is SYDVKM. Trimming removed 6 bases from V and 4 bases from J; junction bases left unmatched: 9. The CDR3 covers 15 residues. CDR3 sequence: CASSPLGQEKNIQYF. For the CDR3, the DNA is TGTGCCAGCAGCCCACTTGGACAGGAGAAAAACATTCAGTACTTC.

This chain joins TRBV28 and TRBJ2-4; TRBD2 is a possible D gene (6 bases). V shed 5 bases and J shed 2 bases, with 25 bases lying between them. The CDR3 runs 19 residues. Germline V gives CDR1 MDHEN, CDR2 SYDVKM. CDR3 nucleotides: TGTGCCAGCAGTGGAGGAGGGATGGCCCTTGGAATACCCAAAAACATTCAGTACTTC. This codes for CASSGGGMALGIPKNIQYF.

This clone was observed a few times. J is TRBJ1-6 and V is TRBV7-6, with TRBD1 matching over 7 bases. Trimming at V came to 5 bases and at J to 5 bases, leaving 6 bases not matched to a gene. CDR1 and CDR2 (germline): SGHVS, FNYEAQ. This CDR3 has 15 amino acids. CDR3 sequence: CASSPGQRDNSPLHF. In DNA, the CDR3 is TGTGCCAGCAGCCCGGGACAGCGGGATAATTCACCCCTCCACTTT.

This chain links TRBV6-5 with TRBJ2-7; 7 nucleotides agree with TRBD2. V lost 0 bases to trimming and J lost 11 bases; unmatched junction nucleotides: 7. Germline values: CDR1 MNHEY, CDR2 SVGAGI. This CDR3 region has 13 residues. CDR3 sequence reads: CASSYSLDRGEYF. CDR3 nucleotide sequence: TGTGCCAGCAGTTACTCCCTAGACCGGGGGGAGTACTTC.

This clone was observed once. This rearrangement joins TRBV7-2 to TRBJ2-1; perhaps TRBD1 as D (5 bases). CDR3 length: 13 residues. Germline V gene data show CDR1 as SGHTA and CDR2 as FQGNSA. Trimming removed 6 bases from V and 8 bases from J, with 14 bases in between. This CDR3 is CASRGSRVDEQFF. CDR3 in DNA: TGTGCCAGCAGAGGCTCCAGGGTCGATGAGCAGTTCTTC.

The chain employs TRBV9 and TRBJ2-1; TRBD2 aligns across 8 bases. This CDR3 has 15 amino acids. The germline V gene has CDR1 SGDLS and CDR2 YYNGEE. V lost 4 bases and J lost 12; bases outside the gene matches: 15. As DNA, the CDR3 is TGTGCCAGCAGCCCCGGTGTTAGCGGGGATGAGGGGCAGTTCTTC. It specifies CASSPGVSGDEGQFF.

This clone has more than one count but fewer than ten. This sequence joins TRBV10-1 and TRBJ2-2; D is perhaps TRBD1 (6 bases). V was clipped by 2 bases and J by 1 base, with 11 bases between them. Germline lookup yields CDR1 WNHNN and CDR2 SYGVQD (reference sequence). The CDR3 is made up of 16 amino acids. CDR3 DNA sequence: TGCGCCAGCAGTGAGCTGGGGGCGGGGAACACCGGGGAGCTGTTTTTT. It specifies CASSELGAGNTGELFF.